Here is one T cell receptor (beta chain) with its context. This clone was detected once. Its antigen target is currently unknown. No base qualities exist here, and no much larger clone lies one base off it. Healthy HIV-negative adults with no recently reported acute infections or vaccinations were included as donors. Only Caucasian adults living in Nashville, Tennessee, USA were represented among the donors. CD4+ T cells were enriched by magnetic negative selection; naive cells were then positively selected on CD45RA, and the negative fraction formed the memory subset. Blood was obtained by leukapheresis, after which PBMCs were separated by Ficoll-Histopaque density gradient centrifugation and cryopreserved in liquid nitrogen vapor phase. Purity and quantity of every magnetically sorted T cell population were checked by analytical flow cytometry. Genomic DNA was isolated from every sorted fraction and measured by UV absorbance on a Nanodrop 2000c.

Based on the germline V gene (reference sequence), the CDR1 and CDR2 sequences are SEHNR and FQNEAQ. The CDR3 runs 15 residues from the cysteine to the phenylalanine. This entry keeps only the CDR3 DNA: 45 bases, framed from base 1. V trim: 4 bases; J trim: 1 base; unmatched bases: 2. The data were obtained in a study of shared clonotypes between healthy human individuals (dated by TCRdb to between 2020 and 2021). Context from the whole study: The cohort included three men and a couple of women between 18 and 49 years of age. Leukapheresis yielded between about 0.85 and 10 billion PBMCs per donor. Blood TCR repertoires of 5 or 6 healthy adults were deeply sequenced to estimate repertoire size and the extent of clonotype sharing between individuals. Libraries were prepared and TCR repertoires were sequenced by different laboratories using diverse techniques, in order to increase sequencing depth and limit assay-specific biases. For each donor, three plates each were used for CD4 naive and CD4 memory, two plates were used for CD8 naive, and one plate was used for CD8 memory. On the study overall, not on this receptor specifically: Pairwise subsampling indicated that sequencing depth was expected to affect the degree of clonotype sharing among donors. The small number of donors limited the genetic and exposure-history diversity represented. Naive subsets generally had larger estimated clonotype richness than memory subsets did. Compared with non-shared clonotypes, clonotypes shared by all four sorted-subset donors had higher generation probabilities. Across a few donors, approximately 5% of naive CD4, 3% to 4% of naive CD8, roughly 2.3% of memory CD4, and roughly 0.41% of memory CD8 clonotypes were shared. Sampling was limited to blood, and TCR repertoires in tissue likely differ from TCR repertoires in blood. Incomplete sequencing was indicated by rarefaction of sorted-subset datasets, despite the large sequencing depth.

Using the deep immunoSEQ assay, TCR CDR3 regions were amplified from genomic DNA by multiplex PCR. Extracted genomic DNA from each cell subset was distributed evenly across all wells of several immunoSEQ 96-well plates, and each plate was treated as a replicate. For sorted subsets, each replicate PCR was loaded with approximately 190 ng genomic DNA, equivalent to some 27,000 T cell genomes. Purified libraries were quantified with a Qubit 3.0 fluorometer, sized on a Bioanalyzer 2100, and re-quantified with the KAPA Library Quantification kit. Each immunoSEQ 96-well plate was sequenced on its own single-read 150-cycle Illumina NextSeq 550 flow cell. Processing in the source paper ran as follows. Because only junctional sequences without quality scores were contained in the immunoSEQ output, filtering matching that applied to full-length reads could not be performed. To assign V/J genes and CDR3, sequences were annotated against IMGT germline references using PyIR, a Python wrapper for IgBLAST v1.9. Reads were removed for weak V/J assignments (E-value above 1e-6), missing CDR3, stop codons, out-of-frame junctions, or ambiguous translated residues. A V3J clonotype was defined by an identical inferred V gene, J gene, and CDR3 amino acid sequence. Percentage overlap between repertoires was computed as shared unique clonotypes divided by the size of the smaller repertoire. RTK rarefaction, the Chao1 estimator, and Recon v2.1 estimates of unobserved clonotypes were used to assess repertoire richness. OLGA was used to compute generation probabilities for all TCRbeta clonotypes that the gDNA method yielded from a handful of donors. TCRdb provides this immuneACCESS table in a form limited to in-frame rearrangements. Some clones are lacking; in checked studies, under half of them reflect an unresolved V gene, and why the rest are absent is not known. That table furnishes V, J and clone size, whereas the DNA furnished D and trimming. The sample table contains approximately 2.5 million clones; only one count was recorded for over 85% of them. The ten largest clones represent about 0.38% of the sample.

This chain joins TRBV7-9 to TRBJ2-2, with TRBD1 matching 8 junction bases. This TCR derives from a man between 18 and 29 years old in good health. Some clones in this sample may be carry-over from other donors' samples. The sample consisted of naive CD4+ T cells from PBMCs. The sample's cell subset or site label, decoded: CD45RA+ positively selected. The nucleotide sequence reads TGTGCCAGCAGCTCAGGACAGGGGAACACCGGGGAGCTGTTTTTT. Its translation reads: CASSSGQGNTGELFF.